These 25 T cell receptor beta chains share one sample of origin, sequenced in a study of blood T cell repertoires in COVID-19. TCRdb keeps only in-frame clones here, not all; method: immunoSEQ multiplex PCR. This sample has about 480,000 clones, with about 91% found just once. Sequences were obtained from peripheral blood. The source is a man aged 18 to 35 with COVID-19, enrolled during active disease.

This clone was found once. The chain uses TRBV14 and TRBJ1-2; no definite D call. Germline CDR1 reads SGHDN; CDR2 reads FVKESK. There are 13 residues in the CDR3. V gave up 0 bases and J gave up 3 bases, with 5 bases separating them. The CDR3 region has the DNA TGTGCCAGCAGCCAAGAACGGGACTATGGCTACACCTTC. Protein sequence: CASSQERDYGYTF.

The rearrangement uses TRBV5-1 and TRBJ2-7; 14 bases align to TRBD2. The length of the CDR3 is 15 residues. Trimming at V came to 4 bases and at J to 7 bases, leaving 7 bases not matched to a gene. The germline CDR1 and CDR2 sequences are SGHRS and YFSETQ. The CDR3: CASSKGLAGASEQYF. The DNA of the CDR3 is TGCGCCAGCAGCAAGGGACTAGCGGGAGCAAGTGAGCAGTACTTC. Together with reference TRBV5-1 and TRBJ2-7, the CDR3 gives the full variable domain: KAGVTQTPRYLIKTRGQQVTLSCSPISGHRSVSWYQQTPGQGLQFLFEYFSETQRNKGNFPGRFSGRQFSNSRSEMNVSTLELGDSALYLCASSKGLAGASEQYFGPGTRLTVT.

This rearrangement joins TRBV3-1 (or the pseudogene TRBV3-2) to TRBJ1-1; 10 bases fit TRBD1. With V trimmed by 4 bases and J by 4 bases, 6 bases remained unmatched. Germline assignment: CDR1 LGHDT and CDR2 YNNKEL (reference sequence). The CDR3 sequence is 15 residues long. The DNA of the CDR3 is TGTGCCAGCAGCCTAAAGGACAGGGGGGGCACTGAAGCTTTCTTT. This sequence encodes CASSLKDRGGTEAFF.

This clone was seen only once. The chain couples TRBV29-1 to TRBJ2-1, with D perhaps matching TRBD1 (6 bases). The CDR3 consists of 15 residues. The germline gives CDR1 SQVTM, CDR2 ANQGSEA. Trimming took off 4 bases at V and 0 bases at J, with 13 bases between the two ends. The CDR3 is CSVAEGQTSYNEQFF. CDR3 coding DNA: TGCAGCGTTGCAGAAGGACAGACCTCCTACAATGAGCAGTTCTTC.

The chain combines TRBV5-1 with TRBJ2-3, with 9 bases fitting TRBD1. This CDR3 has 16 residues. Germline lookup yields CDR1 SGHRS and CDR2 YFSETQ. Trimming cost V 2 bases and J 4 bases; bases outside gene matches: 8. The CDR3 is CASSLQGAKRADTQYF. CDR3 DNA sequence: TGCGCCAGCAGCTTACAGGGGGCAAAACGGGCAGATACGCAGTATTTT.

The chain has TRBV10-1 and TRBJ2-3; 13 nucleotides match TRBD2. Germline lookup yields CDR1 WNHNN and CDR2 SYGVQD (reference sequence). V trimming: 4 bases; J trimming: 7 bases; junction bases outside the gene matches: 8. The CDR3 sequence is 16 residues long. CDR3 in DNA: TGCGCCAGCAGTGGGACTAGCGGGGGTCGGCTTCATACGCAGTATTTT. Translating gives CASSGTSGGRLHTQYF.

The rearrangement links TRBV2 to TRBJ2-1; TRBD2 agrees at 12 bases. CDR1 and CDR2 (germline): SNHLY, FYNNEI. CDR3 length: 14 residues. With 6 bases clipped from V and 7 bases from J, the junction kept 4 bases outside the gene matches. CDR3 in amino acids: CASRLAGGTNEQFF. In DNA form, the CDR3 reads TGTGCCAGCAGGCTAGCGGGGGGGACGAATGAGCAGTTCTTC.

The chain combines TRBV7-9 with TRBJ2-1; 7 bases fit TRBD2. CDR1 is SEHNR, CDR2 FQNEAQ, per germline (reference sequence). V lost 5 bases to trimming and J lost 3 bases; unmatched junction nucleotides: 10. This CDR3 has 16 residues. DNA of the CDR3: TGTGCCAGCAGCCCCCGTGGGGGGGGGATCTACAATGAGCAGTTCTTC. It encodes CASSPRGGGIYNEQFF.

This clone is a singleton in its sample. The chain has TRBV27 and TRBJ2-2; 12 bases are a match to TRBD2. Germline loops: CDR1 MNHEY, CDR2 SMNVEV (reference sequence). Losses at the gene ends were 6 bases for V and 3 bases for J; bases not matched to a gene: 5. This CDR3 spans 16 amino acids. CDR3 amino acids: CASRPLAGGHTGELFF. CDR3 nucleotide sequence: TGTGCCAGCAGACCTCTAGCGGGAGGGCACACCGGGGAGCTGTTTTTT.

The rearrangement uses TRBV4-1 and TRBJ1-2, with TRBD1 identical over 7 bases. Germline V gene lookup returns CDR1 MGHRA and CDR2 YSYEKL. With V trimmed by 0 bases and J by 2 bases, 3 bases remained unmatched. The CDR3 is 15 amino acids. The CDR3 sequence: CASSQESTGNYGYTF. In DNA, the CDR3 is TGCGCCAGCAGCCAAGAATCGACAGGGAACTATGGCTACACCTTC.

About this clone: The same CDR3 is also encoded by other DNA sequences in this sample. The CDR3 spells CATSRVIGGDEQYF. The CDR3 coding sequence is TGTGCCACCAGCAGAGTGATAGGGGGGGACGAGCAGTACTTC. The rearrangement uses TRBV15 and TRBJ2-7, with D possibly TRBD2 on 7 matching bases. Per the germline V gene, CDR1 is LNHNV and CDR2 is YYDKDF (reference sequence). The V gene lost 1 base and the J gene lost 5 bases, with 12 bases spanning the gap. CDR3 length equals 14 residues.

The chain links TRBV24-1 to TRBJ2-1, with 9 bases aligning to TRBD2. This CDR3 is 15 amino acids long. V trimming: 9 bases; J trimming: 6 bases; junction bases outside the gene matches: 11. The V gene's germline CDR1 is KGHDR and CDR2 SFDVKD. The CDR3: CATSRGAGGINEQFF. In DNA form, the CDR3 reads TGTGCCACCTCTAGAGGGGCGGGAGGGATCAATGAGCAGTTCTTC.

The V gene is TRBV19, the J gene TRBJ1-4, with TRBD1 matching over 8 bases. The CDR3 totals 13 residues. Per germline, CDR1 LNHDA and CDR2 SQIVND (reference sequence). The ends lost 9 bases at V and 4 bases at J; junction bases unmatched: 4. As DNA, the CDR3 is TGTGCCAGCCGGGACAGGCTTAATGAAAAACTGTTTTTT. This codes for CASRDRLNEKLFF.

V and J are TRBV7-9 and TRBJ2-3; D uncertain. Trimming removed 1 base at V and 6 bases at J, with 11 bases between. The CDR3 is 14 amino acids. Germline V gives CDR1 SEHNR, CDR2 FQNEAQ (reference sequence). This CDR3 is CASSLGASLDTQYF. As DNA, the CDR3 is TGTGCCAGCAGCTTAGGGGCCAGTCTTGATACGCAGTATTTT.

The chain is built from TRBV9 and TRBJ2-2; 7 positions agree with TRBD2. V gave up 3 bases and J gave up 2 bases; unmatched junction bases: 13. The CDR3 runs to 18 residues. Per the germline V gene, CDR1 is SGDLS and CDR2 is YYNGEE. The CDR3 DNA reads TGTGCCAGCAGCGCCCGGGACTACCTATACCCTAACACCGGGGAGCTGTTTTTT. Residues: CASSARDYLYPNTGELFF.

This clone was picked up a small number of times. J is TRBJ1-2 and V is TRBV12-3 or TRBV12-4, with D hard to call. The germline V and J ends were trimmed by 3 bases and 4 bases, with 9 bases remaining between them. The CDR3 extends over 13 amino acids. CDR3 sequence (DNA): TGTGCCAGCAGTTTTCAGGCAGGCTATGGCTACACCTTC. Amino acids: CASSFQAGYGYTF.

In this sample, this clone turned up once. J is TRBJ2-1 and V is TRBV15; 9 bases align to TRBD2. V shed 6 bases, J shed 0 bases, and the junction held 3 bases outside the gene matches. The germline gives CDR1 LNHNV, CDR2 YYDKDF (reference sequence). The CDR3 runs to 15 residues. DNA for the CDR3: TGTGCCACCAGGGGTAGCGGGAGCTCCTACAATGAGCAGTTCTTC. As protein: CATRGSGSSYNEQFF.

This chain connects TRBV29-1 to TRBJ2-5, with 10 bases identical to TRBD2. V lost 3 bases, J lost 2 bases, and 12 bases stayed unmatched. This CDR3 contains 17 residues. Per germline, CDR1 SQVTM and CDR2 ANQGSEA. The CDR3 protein is CSVEGAKLAGPQETQYF. CDR3 nucleotide sequence: TGCAGCGTTGAGGGGGCTAAACTAGCGGGGCCTCAAGAGACCCAGTACTTC.

V gene TRBV10-1 combines with J gene TRBJ2-7; 9 nucleotides agree with TRBD2. Per germline, CDR1 WNHNN and CDR2 SYGVQD (reference sequence). This CDR3 spans 16 amino acids. V lost 0 bases, J lost 9 bases, and 12 bases stayed unmatched. The CDR3 sequence: CASSESGGLAGTVQYF. As DNA, the CDR3 is TGCGCCAGCAGTGAGTCAGGGGGACTAGCAGGAACCGTGCAGTACTTC.

The chain joins TRBV7-3 to TRBJ2-3; 9 nucleotides align to TRBD2. CDR3 length equals 15 residues. V was pared by 4 bases and J by 5 bases, with 7 bases of the junction left unmatched. Germline-derived CDR1 and CDR2 are SGHTA and FQGTGA. The CDR3 loop reads CASSSGVAGVDTQYF. For the CDR3, the DNA is TGTGCCAGCAGCTCCGGGGTAGCGGGAGTAGATACGCAGTATTTT.

The rearrangement uses TRBV3-1 (or the pseudogene TRBV3-2) and TRBJ2-7; the D is unclear. V was cut by 4 bases and J by 7 bases, with 11 bases left in between. The germline gives CDR1 LGHDT, CDR2 YNNKEL (reference sequence). The CDR3 spans 12 residues. The DNA of the CDR3 is TGTGCCAGCAGCCGCGATACGGGTGAGCAGTACTTC. Protein: CASSRDTGEQYF.

V is TRBV19 and J is TRBJ2-4; D is unresolved. The length of the CDR3 is 13 residues. V lost 6 bases and J lost 0, with 6 bases in between. The germline V gene encodes CDR1 LNHDA and CDR2 SQIVND (reference sequence). The CDR3 loop is CASRNGAKNIQYF. CDR3 in DNA: TGTGCCAGTAGAAACGGAGCCAAAAACATTCAGTACTTC.

The chain carries TRBV6-5 and TRBJ1-1, with 10 nucleotides matching TRBD1. V lost 5 bases, J lost 4 bases, and 7 bases stayed unmatched. The CDR3 spans 15 residues. Per the germline V gene, CDR1 is MNHEY and CDR2 is SVGAGI. CDR3 DNA: TGTGCCAGCAGTCCACTCCGGGACAGGGGCACTGAAGCTTTCTTT. Its protein product is CASSPLRDRGTEAFF.

This clone was detected once. V gene TRBV9 combines with J gene TRBJ2-1; D is unclear. The CDR3 is 15 residues long. CDR1 and CDR2 from the germline V gene are SGDLS and YYNGEE. Between the trimmed V and J ends, which lost 0 bases and 2 bases, there was a span of 9 bases. CDR3 in DNA: TGTGCCAGCAGCGTAGACACGGGTACCTACAATGAGCAGTTCTTC. Translating it yields CASSVDTGTYNEQFF. Supplemented by reference TRBV9 and TRBJ2-1, the full variable domain reads DSGVTQTPKHLITATGQRVTLRCSPRSGDLSVYWYQQSLDQGLQFLIQYYNGEERAKGNILERFSAQQFPDLHSELNLSSLELGDSALYFCASSVDTGTYNEQFFGPGTRLTVL.

The chain links TRBV6-5 to TRBJ1-2; 7 bases map to TRBD1. Germline loops: CDR1 MNHEY, CDR2 SVGAGI. The CDR3 extends over 15 amino acids. Trimming cost V 4 bases and J 4 bases; bases outside gene matches: 9. As DNA, the CDR3 is TGTGCCAGCAGTTCCTACGAGACAGGGACCTATGGCTACACCTTC. As protein: CASSSYETGTYGYTF.